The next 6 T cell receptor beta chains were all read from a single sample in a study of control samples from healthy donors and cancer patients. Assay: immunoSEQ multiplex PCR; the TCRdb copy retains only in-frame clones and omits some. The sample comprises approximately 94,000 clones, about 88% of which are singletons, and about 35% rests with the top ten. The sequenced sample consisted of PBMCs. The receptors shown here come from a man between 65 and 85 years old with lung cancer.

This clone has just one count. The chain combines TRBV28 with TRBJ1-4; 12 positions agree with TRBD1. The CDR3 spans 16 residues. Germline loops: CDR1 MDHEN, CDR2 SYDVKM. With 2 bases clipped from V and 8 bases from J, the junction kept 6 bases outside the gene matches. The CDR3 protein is CASSLPGTGGGEKLFF. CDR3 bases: TGTGCCAGCAGTTTACCCGGGACAGGGGGCGGCGAAAAACTGTTTTTT.

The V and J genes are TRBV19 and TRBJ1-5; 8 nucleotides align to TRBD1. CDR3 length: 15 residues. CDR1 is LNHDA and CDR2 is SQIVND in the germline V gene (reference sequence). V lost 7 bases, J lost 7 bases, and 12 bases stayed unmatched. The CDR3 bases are TGTGCCAGTACAGAGACAGGGGTACGTGGCCAGCCCCAGCATTTT. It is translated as CASTETGVRGQPQHF.

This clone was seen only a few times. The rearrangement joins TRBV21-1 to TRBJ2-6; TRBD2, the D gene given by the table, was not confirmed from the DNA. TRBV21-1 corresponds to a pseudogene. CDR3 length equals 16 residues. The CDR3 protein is CASSNFEASGANVLTF. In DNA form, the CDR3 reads TGTGCCAGCAGCAATTTTGAGGCCTCTGGGGCCAACGTCCTGACTTTC.

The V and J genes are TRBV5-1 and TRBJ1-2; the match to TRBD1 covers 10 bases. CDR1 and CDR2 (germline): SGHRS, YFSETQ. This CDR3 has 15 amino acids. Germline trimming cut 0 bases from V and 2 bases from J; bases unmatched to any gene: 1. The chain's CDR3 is CASSLGTGGNYGYTF. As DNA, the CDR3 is TGCGCCAGCAGCTTGGGGACAGGGGGAAACTATGGCTACACCTTC.

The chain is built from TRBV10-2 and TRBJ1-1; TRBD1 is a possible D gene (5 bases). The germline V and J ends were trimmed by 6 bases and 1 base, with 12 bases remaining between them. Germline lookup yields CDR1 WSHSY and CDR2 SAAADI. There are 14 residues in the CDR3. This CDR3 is CASRVGGKNTEAFF. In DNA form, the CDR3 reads TGCGCCAGCAGAGTCGGGGGGAAGAACACTGAAGCTTTCTTT.

The chain's CDR3 is CASSPRQGTFYNEQFF. DNA for the CDR3: TGTGCCAGCTCACCACGACAGGGGACCTTCTACAATGAGCAGTTCTTC. V usage is TRBV18 and J usage is TRBJ2-1; 8 bases map to TRBD1. CDR3 length: 16 residues. V was clipped by 1 base and J by 3 bases; unmatched bases: 5. The germline V gene has CDR1 KGHSH and CDR2 LQKENI.